The next 16 T cell receptor beta chains were all read from a single sample in a study of beta chain features in type 1 diabetes. Study-level points and caveats: Shorter TCRB CDR3s, moderately but significantly so, were found in Type 1 diabetes patients in all four CD4+ subsets.

Their cognate antigens are unknown. Every isolated RNA sample was fully reverse transcribed, so sequencing captured expressed TCRB transcripts. The repertoire was sequenced with immunoSEQ multiplex PCR; TCRdb's copy has only in-frame clones and lacks some. The profile shows hundreds of thousands of clones, approximately 11% of them singletons. The sequencing input was naive CD4+ T cells from blood. The receptor set was obtained from a man aged 30 to 39 with type 1 diabetes.

V usage is TRBV7-9 and J usage is TRBJ2-2; no clear D. Germline V gene data show CDR1 as SEHNR and CDR2 as FQNEAQ (reference sequence). The CDR3 extends over 11 amino acids. V was pared by 6 bases and J by 5 bases, with 4 bases between. CDR3 coding DNA: TGTGCCAGCAGGAGAACCGGGGAGCTGTTTTTT. Its protein is CASRRTGELFF.

J is TRBJ1-2 and V is TRBV4-3; 7 positions match TRBD1. The CDR3 consists of 16 residues. Looked up from germline, CDR1 is LGHNA and CDR2 is YSLEER. Losses at the gene ends were 3 bases for V and 6 bases for J; bases not matched to a gene: 13. The CDR3 loop reads CASSHKGRQGRNGYTF. The CDR3 nucleotides read TGCGCCAGCAGCCATAAGGGGAGACAGGGCCGAAATGGCTACACCTTC.

The chain uses TRBV2 and TRBJ1-5; D perhaps matches TRBD1 (5 bases). The germline gives CDR1 SNHLY, CDR2 FYNNEI. CDR3 length: 13 residues. Trimming took off 5 bases at V and 6 bases at J, with 11 bases between the two ends. The DNA of the CDR3 is TGTGCCAGCAGTCAAGGGGCTGGTCAGCCCCAGCATTTT. Translating it yields CASSQGAGQPQHF.

The genes are TRBV4-3 and TRBJ2-3, with TRBD1 matching over 12 bases. CDR1 and CDR2 (germline): LGHNA, YSLEER. V lost 4 bases to trimming and J lost 5 bases; unmatched junction nucleotides: 7. CDR3 length: 16 residues. CDR3 in DNA: TGCGCCAGCAGCCTAGCCTGGGACAGGGGGCAAGATACGCAGTATTTT. This sequence encodes CASSLAWDRGQDTQYF.

This chain connects TRBV7-8 to TRBJ2-1, with TRBD1 as a possible D gene (6 bases). Trimming removed 4 bases at V and 4 bases at J, with 14 bases between. The CDR3 covers 15 residues. Germline V gene sequence: CDR1 SGHVS, CDR2 FQNEAQ. The CDR3 DNA reads TGTGCCAGCAGCTCCACCGGGACACCGTACAATGAGCAGTTCTTC. Encoded protein: CASSSTGTPYNEQFF.

The chain joins TRBV5-1 to TRBJ1-2; D perhaps matches TRBD1 (6 bases). Germline V lookup: CDR1 SGHRS, CDR2 YFSETQ. V was pared by 4 bases and J by 8 bases, with 12 bases between. The length of the CDR3 is 12 residues. The DNA for the CDR3 is TGCGCCAGCAGCCCAACAGGGCTCGGCTACACCTTC. Translating gives CASSPTGLGYTF. The variable domain in full, with the rest retrieved from reference TRBV5-1 and TRBJ1-2, is KAGVTQTPRYLIKTRGQQVTLSCSPISGHRSVSWYQQTPGQGLQFLFEYFSETQRNKGNFPGRFSGRQFSNSRSEMNVSTLELGDSALYLCASSPTGLGYTFGSGTRLTVV.

The CDR3 loop reads CSVERVGKETQYF. The CDR3 nucleotides read TGCAGCGTTGAGAGGGTCGGGAAAGAGACCCAGTACTTC. The chain links TRBV29-1 to TRBJ2-5; D might be TRBD2 (5 bases). The CDR3 is 13 residues long. Per the germline V gene, CDR1 is SQVTM and CDR2 is ANQGSEA. V was clipped by 3 bases and J by 3 bases, with 11 bases between them.

The chain couples TRBV4-1 to TRBJ2-1; 15 bases agree with TRBD2. CDR3 size: 17 residues. The V and J ends lost 4 bases and 8 bases, in that order; junction bases with no gene match: 9. CDR1 and CDR2 (germline): MGHRA, YSYEKL. CDR3: CASSRGLAGGLADEQFF. In DNA form, the CDR3 reads TGCGCCAGCAGCCGGGGACTAGCGGGGGGCCTCGCCGATGAGCAGTTCTTC.

This clone was seen a few times. This chain joins TRBV7-2 and TRBJ2-7; D may be TRBD1 (6 bases). The V end lost 3 bases, the J end lost 0 bases, and 12 bases lay between the germline ends. There are 15 residues in the CDR3. Germline lookup yields CDR1 SGHTA and CDR2 FQGNSA. The CDR3: CASSFGRGNSYEQYF. DNA of the CDR3: TGTGCCAGCAGCTTCGGCAGGGGCAACTCCTACGAGCAGTACTTC.

This clone was observed a few times. This chain links TRBV6-5 with TRBJ2-7; 8 bases line up with TRBD1. There are 14 residues in the CDR3. Germline CDR1 and CDR2: MNHEY and SVGAGI. V lost 4 bases, J lost 0 bases, and 2 bases stayed unmatched. The CDR3 region has the DNA TGTGCCAGCAGTTTGACAGGGGCCTCCTACGAGCAGTACTTC. Translation: CASSLTGASYEQYF.

This clone showed up just a few times. The chain recombines TRBV9 with TRBJ1-2; D call uncertain. CDR1 SGDLS and CDR2 YYNGEE come from the germline V gene. Deletions cut 2 bases from V and 4 bases from J, with 12 bases between. The CDR3 has 14 residues. This CDR3 is CASSVKVQAYGYTF. Here the CDR3 DNA reads TGTGCCAGCAGCGTCAAAGTCCAGGCCTATGGCTACACCTTC.

J is TRBJ1-5 and V is TRBV30; 8 nucleotides line up with TRBD1. The junction had 6 bases not matched to a gene; V was cut back by 3 bases and J by 8 bases. In germline, CDR1 is GTSNPN, CDR2 SVGIG (reference sequence). The length of the CDR3 is 13 residues. The CDR3 sequence: CAWRQGDWEPQHF. CDR3 nucleotides: TGTGCCTGGAGACAGGGGGATTGGGAGCCCCAGCATTTT.

The genes are TRBV5-1 and TRBJ2-7, with 7 bases aligning to TRBD1. Germline lookup yields CDR1 SGHRS and CDR2 YFSETQ. The V gene end was trimmed by 0 bases and the J gene end by 0 bases; junction bases not matched to a gene: 3. The CDR3 has 15 amino acids. Here the CDR3 reads CASSLAGGISYEQYF. CDR3 DNA: TGCGCCAGCAGCTTGGCAGGGGGTATCTCCTACGAGCAGTACTTC.

This clone was seen more than once but under ten times. This sequence joins TRBV4-2 and TRBJ2-3; the match to TRBD1 covers 9 bases. The CDR3 has 16 residues. Germline CDR1 is LGHNA and CDR2 is YNFKEQ. The trim removed 4 bases at V and 2 bases at J, leaving 7 bases unmatched. In DNA, the CDR3 is TGTGCCAGCAGCCCCCGGGACAGGGTCCCCACAGATACGCAGTATTTT. This sequence encodes CASSPRDRVPTDTQYF.

In its sample, this clone was seen a few times. This rearrangement joins TRBV7-2 to TRBJ2-7, with D tentatively TRBD1 (6 bases). Trimming took off 3 bases at V and 3 bases at J, with 18 bases between the two ends. Germline V gene lookup returns CDR1 SGHTA and CDR2 FQGNSA. The CDR3 runs to 16 residues. CDR3: CASSFLGGRVGYEQYF. CDR3 DNA sequence: TGTGCCAGCAGCTTTTTAGGGGGTCGCGTAGGCTACGAGCAGTACTTC.

Only a few counts were recorded for this clone. CDR3 amino acids: CASSPQDSGGFTQYF. CDR3 nucleotide sequence: TGTGCCAGCTCACCACAGGACTCAGGGGGCTTTACCCAGTACTTC. The rearrangement links TRBV18 to TRBJ2-5, with 8 bases aligning to TRBD1. This CDR3 is built from 15 residues. J gave up 8 bases and V 1 base, and 9 bases lay outside the gene matches. The germline CDR1 and CDR2 sequences are KGHSH and LQKENI.